Below are 2 T cell receptor beta chains sequenced from a single sample in a study of human T cells and chemical hapten exposure. TCRdb called the RACE reads again in MiXCR, with one record for every CDR3 protein. The sample has about 110,000 distinct CDR3 sequences; about 12% are singletons. Stated time point: pre-sensitization, week 0. Regarding treatment: therapeutic diphenylcyclopropenone sensitization with weekly scalp DPC. The sample in question was whole blood, obtained in connection with sensitization to the hapten diphenylcyclopropenone (DPC). These receptors all come from a woman aged 50 to 60 with alopecia areata. Some clones in this sample may be carry-over from other donors' samples.

The CDR3 nucleotides read TGTGCCAGCAGTACCAGACAGGTGAACACTGAAGCTTTCTTT. Translating gives CASSTRQVNTEAFF. The J gene is TRBJ1-1, the V gene TRBV28; TRBD1 might be the D (6 bases). The CDR3 spans 14 residues. Germline V CDR1 and CDR2: MDHEN, SYDVKM. The germline V and J ends were trimmed by 5 bases and 0 bases, with 10 bases remaining between them.

This clonotype was seen only a few times. The rearrangement uses TRBV19 and TRBJ2-7, with D maybe TRBD2 (5 bases). This CDR3 has 13 residues. The ends were cut back, 5 bases at V and 3 bases at J, with 11 bases in the middle. Per the germline V gene, CDR1 is LNHDA and CDR2 is SQIVND (reference sequence). The chain's CDR3 is CASSHTEGYEQYF. The DNA of the CDR3 is TGTGCCAGTAGTCATACCGAGGGCTACGAGCAGTACTTC.